Following are 30 T cell receptor beta chains from one sample sequenced in a study of blood T cell repertoires in COVID-19. The data were produced by immunoSEQ multiplex PCR, yet TCRdb's version contains in-frame clones alone and is incomplete. The table has 90,000 or so clones, around 87% seen once; the top ten hold about a sixth. The sample was peripheral blood. The receptors shown here come from a human donor in a cohort sampled during active COVID-19.

The J gene is TRBJ1-3, the V gene TRBV10-1; D gene ambiguous. CDR1 is WNHNN and CDR2 is SYGVQD in the germline V gene (reference sequence). The length of the CDR3 is 14 residues. V lost 3 bases, J lost 2 bases, and 8 bases lay in between. The CDR3 DNA is TGCGCCAGCAGTGATCCCAGCGCTGGAAACACCATATATTTT. Translation gives CASSDPSAGNTIYF.

The rearrangement links TRBV6-5 to TRBJ1-1; 7 bases fit TRBD1. CDR3 size: 13 residues. Trimming removed 2 bases from V and 12 bases from J; junction bases left unmatched: 9. In germline, CDR1 is MNHEY, CDR2 SVGAGI. The CDR3 DNA reads as TGTGCCAGCAGTTACGCGGACAGGTCCCCATCTTTCTTT. This sequence encodes CASSYADRSPSFF.

This clone has a single count. The chain couples TRBV6-5 to TRBJ1-4; 7 nucleotides align to TRBD1. The CDR3 extends over 15 amino acids. Losses at the gene ends were 6 bases for V and 8 bases for J; bases not matched to a gene: 12. Germline loops: CDR1 MNHEY, CDR2 SVGAGI. DNA of the CDR3: TGTGCCAGCAGAAAATCGACAGGGTACGGGGAAAAACTGTTTTTT. This encodes CASRKSTGYGEKLFF.

The CDR3 sequence is CASSLFPGVRNEQYF. As DNA, the CDR3 is TGTGCCAGCAGTTTATTTCCAGGGGTAAGGAACGAGCAGTACTTC. The chain carries TRBV27 and TRBJ2-7; D perhaps matches TRBD1 (6 bases). The V end was cut by 1 base, the J end by 5 bases, with 15 bases between. Per the germline V gene, CDR1 is MNHEY and CDR2 is SMNVEV (reference sequence). The CDR3 covers 15 residues.

V usage is TRBV7-9 and J usage is TRBJ1-1; no clear D gene. The CDR3 has 15 amino acids. V was trimmed by 5 bases and J by 1 base, leaving 14 bases between them. From germline, CDR1 is SEHNR and CDR2 FQNEAQ (reference sequence). Written as DNA, the CDR3 is TGTGCCAGCAGCGAAAAGAGACGGGAGAACACTGAAGCTTTCTTT. Protein: CASSEKRRENTEAFF.

This clone was counted between two and nine times. The genes are TRBV3-1 (or the pseudogene TRBV3-2) and TRBJ1-2; 7 bases match TRBD1. Per the germline V gene, CDR1 is LGHDT and CDR2 is YNNKEL (reference sequence). The ends lost 6 bases at V and 6 bases at J; junction bases unmatched: 16. The CDR3 is 16 residues long. The CDR3 nucleotides read TGTGCCAGCAGTCACGGAAACACAGGGGTAACAGATGGCTACACCTTC. Translated, it gives CASSHGNTGVTDGYTF.

The chain combines TRBV19 with TRBJ1-5; 8 bases agree with TRBD1. Looked up from germline, CDR1 is LNHDA and CDR2 is SQIVND (reference sequence). The CDR3 covers 15 residues. The junction had 4 bases not matched to a gene; V was cut back by 4 bases and J by 2 bases. CDR3 sequence: CASSSQTGGNQPQHF. CDR3 nucleotide sequence: TGTGCCAGTAGTAGTCAGACAGGGGGCAATCAGCCCCAGCATTTT.

The count of this clone is one. The chain joins TRBV5-1 to TRBJ2-3, with 9 positions matching TRBD1. The CDR3 is made up of 14 amino acids. V gave up 2 bases and J gave up 6 bases; unmatched junction bases: 4. Looked up from germline, CDR1 is SGHRS and CDR2 is YFSETQ. DNA for the CDR3: TGCGCCAGCAGCTTAGAACAGGGGGCCGATACGCAGTATTTT. Translating it yields CASSLEQGADTQYF. Full variable domain (rest looked up from reference TRBV5-1 and TRBJ2-3): KAGVTQTPRYLIKTRGQQVTLSCSPISGHRSVSWYQQTPGQGLQFLFEYFSETQRNKGNFPGRFSGRQFSNSRSEMNVSTLELGDSALYLCASSLEQGADTQYFGPGTRLTVL.

CDR3 DNA sequence: TGTGCCAGCAGCTTAGATTCCAGGGGGCACTATGGCTACACCTTC. Translating gives CASSLDSRGHYGYTF. This sequence joins TRBV11-2 and TRBJ1-2; 8 nucleotides match TRBD1. The V gene end was trimmed by 0 bases and the J gene end by 3 bases; junction bases not matched to a gene: 3. Germline values: CDR1 SGHAT, CDR2 FQNNGV. CDR3 size: 15 residues.

V is TRBV6-5 and J is TRBJ1-6; 10 nucleotides align to TRBD1. Germline trimming cut 6 bases from V and 11 bases from J; bases unmatched to any gene: 4. CDR1 MNHEY and CDR2 SVGAGI come from the germline V gene. The length of the CDR3 is 13 residues. For the CDR3, the DNA is TGTGCCAGCAGGGATGGGACAGGGGCACCCCTCCACTTT. This translates into CASRDGTGAPLHF.

J is TRBJ2-2 and V is TRBV4-2, with 8 positions matching TRBD2. The CDR3 sequence is 17 residues long. Germline CDR1 is LGHNA and CDR2 is YNFKEQ. Trimming at V came to 0 bases and at J to 5 bases, leaving 8 bases not matched to a gene. The CDR3 DNA sequence: TGTGCCAGCAGCCAAGATATAAGCGGGGGTTCGACCGGGGAGCTGTTTTTT. The encoded protein is CASSQDISGGSTGELFF.

The chain recombines TRBV11-2 with TRBJ2-7, with 8 bases identical to TRBD1. V dropped 5 bases and J dropped 5; count of bases not matched to a gene: 5. The CDR3 totals 13 residues. The V gene's germline CDR1 is SGHAT and CDR2 FQNNGV. The CDR3 sequence: CASSMQGAHEQYF. In DNA, the CDR3 is TGTGCCAGCAGCATGCAGGGGGCCCACGAGCAGTACTTC.

This chain uses TRBV25-1 with TRBJ1-1, with D unclear. V was trimmed by 4 bases and J by 5 bases, leaving 14 bases between them. This CDR3 has 14 residues. Germline CDR1 and CDR2: MGHDK and SYGVNS. The CDR3 DNA follows: TGTGCCAGCAGTGCCATCGGGAGCCGGACTGAAGCTTTCTTT. Translation gives CASSAIGSRTEAFF.

J is TRBJ2-3 and V is TRBV11-2, with 10 bases that match TRBD2. The V and J ends lost 3 bases and 2 bases, in that order; junction bases with no gene match: 14. CDR1 SGHAT and CDR2 FQNNGV come from the germline V gene. The CDR3 has 19 residues. CDR3 residues: CASSFGRILAGEYTDTQYF. The CDR3, as DNA: TGTGCCAGCAGCTTTGGCCGAATCCTAGCGGGGGAGTACACAGATACGCAGTATTTT.

The rearrangement links TRBV27 to TRBJ2-7; maybe TRBD1 (5 bases). This CDR3 comprises 14 residues. From germline, CDR1 is MNHEY and CDR2 SMNVEV (reference sequence). Trimming pared 6 bases from V and 4 bases from J, leaving 16 bases between. The CDR3 loop is CASSLVGVHYEQYF. The CDR3 nucleotides are TGTGCCAGCAGCTTGGTAGGGGTTCATTACGAGCAGTACTTC.

The chain is built from TRBV10-2 and TRBJ2-7, with 7 bases identical to TRBD2. Germline loops: CDR1 WSHSY, CDR2 SAAADI. This CDR3 comprises 12 residues. J lost 9 bases, V lost 4 bases, and 6 bases had no gene match. DNA of the CDR3: TGCGCCAGCAGTGTCGTGGGGGAGGGGCAGTACTTC. Its translation is CASSVVGEGQYF.

The gene calls are TRBV28 and TRBJ1-1, with D possibly being TRBD1 (6 bases). Germline lookup yields CDR1 MDHEN and CDR2 SYDVKM. V was trimmed by 6 bases and J by 1 base, leaving 12 bases between them. This CDR3 has 14 residues. For the CDR3, the DNA is TGTGCCAGCAGCATAAGGGGGTCGAACACTGAAGCTTTCTTT. Protein: CASSIRGSNTEAFF.

CDR3 DNA sequence: TGTGCCAGCAGCTTAGGTACAGGGAATTACGAGCAGTACTTC. It specifies CASSLGTGNYEQYF. This chain links TRBV7-2 with TRBJ2-7; possible D gene TRBD1, 6 bases. Trimming cost V 1 base and J 4 bases, with 11 bases left between them. Germline V gives CDR1 SGHTA, CDR2 FQGNSA. The CDR3 consists of 14 residues.

CDR3 protein: CASSLPGVFGNTIYF. The CDR3 nucleotides are TGCGCCAGCAGCCTACCGGGGGTTTTCGGAAACACCATATATTTT. V is TRBV4-1 and J is TRBJ1-3; D may be TRBD1 (5 bases). V was shortened by 4 bases and J by 4 bases, with 14 bases between the two germline ends. This CDR3 spans 15 amino acids. The germline V gene encodes CDR1 MGHRA and CDR2 YSYEKL.

This clone was picked up one time. The chain employs TRBV6-7 and TRBJ1-1; 8 bases are shared with TRBD1. TRBV6-7 is designated an ORF whose function remains uncertain. CDR3 length: 13 amino acids. Trimming removed 7 bases from V and 7 bases from J; junction bases left unmatched: 8. The CDR3 loop is CASTRGRLGEAFF. The CDR3, as DNA: TGTGCCAGCACCAGGGGGCGTTTAGGTGAAGCTTTCTTT.

The chain carries TRBV28 and TRBJ2-6; a possible D gene is TRBD1 (5 bases). CDR3 length: 13 residues. Trimming left V 8 bases short and J 0 bases short, with 5 bases between. Germline V gene sequence: CDR1 MDHEN, CDR2 SYDVKM. In DNA, the CDR3 is TGTGCCAGCGGGGCCTCTGGGGCCAACGTCCTGACTTTC. This translates into CASGASGANVLTF.

The genes are TRBV7-3 and TRBJ2-1; TRBD2 aligns across 9 bases. The CDR3 consists of 14 residues. Germline CDR1 SGHTA, CDR2 FQGTGA. V dropped 2 bases and J dropped 8; count of bases not matched to a gene: 4. CDR3 sequence reads: CASSLGTSIDEQFF. DNA of the CDR3: TGTGCCAGCAGCTTAGGGACTAGCATCGATGAGCAGTTCTTC.

The rearrangement uses TRBV6-5 and TRBJ1-1, with no clear D. The CDR3 has 15 amino acids. Per germline, CDR1 MNHEY and CDR2 SVGAGI. V dropped 6 bases and J dropped 0 bases, with 14 bases sitting between them. This CDR3 is CASRLPGNLNTEAFF. CDR3 sequence (DNA): TGTGCCAGCAGGCTTCCCGGGAATTTGAACACTGAAGCTTTCTTT.

This clone has only a few counts. This chain connects TRBV16 to TRBJ2-1, with a possible D match to TRBD2 (6 bases). The CDR3 contains 16 residues. The germline gives CDR1 KGHSY, CDR2 FQNENV. Trimming took 4 bases from V and 0 from J, leaving 13 bases between them. The CDR3 DNA follows: TGTGCCAGCAGCCTGGGACTCTCCATCTCCTACAATGAGCAGTTCTTC. This gives the protein CASSLGLSISYNEQFF.

Worth noting for this clone: The same CDR3 also results from other DNA sequences found in this sample. The chain links TRBV3-1 (or the pseudogene TRBV3-2) to TRBJ2-7; D unresolved. Trimming pared 4 bases from V and 1 base from J, leaving 5 bases between. CDR3 length equals 12 residues. The V gene's germline CDR1 is LGHDT and CDR2 YNNKEL (reference sequence). This chain's CDR3 is CASSPSSYEQYF. In nucleotides, the CDR3 is TGTGCCAGCAGCCCATCATCCTACGAGCAGTACTTC.

The rearrangement links TRBV5-1 to TRBJ2-7; possibly TRBD1 for D (6 bases). V was shortened by 4 bases and J by 1 base, with 18 bases between the two germline ends. From germline, CDR1 is SGHRS and CDR2 YFSETQ. CDR3 length equals 16 residues. Written as DNA, the CDR3 is TGCGCCAGCAGCCCGCGTGGGGGCATTAGTTCCTACGAGCAGTACTTC. Translated: CASSPRGGISSYEQYF.

The chain joins TRBV28 to TRBJ1-6; possibly TRBD1 for D (5 bases). The germline V gene encodes CDR1 MDHEN and CDR2 SYDVKM. V lost 3 bases and J 8 bases, leaving 20 bases between the germline ends. The CDR3 length is 17 residues. DNA of the CDR3: TGTGCCAGCAGTTTGCTATTGGGGCCCGGCGGCGATTCACCCCTCCACTTT. Translation: CASSLLLGPGGDSPLHF.

The J gene is TRBJ1-1, the V gene TRBV5-5; unclear D gene. CDR1 SGHKS and CDR2 YYEKEE come from the germline V gene (reference sequence). V was clipped by 2 bases and J by 5 bases, with 7 bases between them. This CDR3 has 12 residues. CDR3 residues: CASSFGGTEAFF. In DNA, the CDR3 is TGTGCCAGCAGCTTCGGAGGGACTGAAGCTTTCTTT.

The chain employs TRBV5-1 and TRBJ1-2; 8 bases match TRBD1. V shed 4 bases, J shed 0 bases, and the junction held 5 bases outside the gene matches. The CDR3 is 15 residues long. Germline CDR1 reads SGHRS; CDR2 reads YFSETQ. In nucleotides, the CDR3 is TGCGCCAGCAGCCCGCAGACAGGGGCTAACTATGGCTACACCTTC. It yields the protein CASSPQTGANYGYTF.

In its sample, this clone was seen a few times. The CDR3, as DNA: TGTGCCAGCAGCTTAGCTAGCCATAATAATTCACCCCTCCACTTT. Translating gives CASSLASHNNSPLHF. The chain employs TRBV7-9 and TRBJ1-6; no firm D call. Germline V CDR1 and CDR2: SEHNR, FQNEAQ (reference sequence). The CDR3 runs 15 residues. The germline V and J ends were trimmed by 0 bases and 5 bases, with 8 bases remaining between them.